The 14 T cell receptor beta chains presented below share a single source sample, sequenced in a study of T cells in Graves' hyperthyroidism and ophthalmopathy. There were TCR beta CDR3 regions amplified from RNA transcripts. HTBI primers were used for first-round RT-PCR of the TCR CDR3. TCRdb analysed the multiplex PCR reads with MiXCR anew, one entry per CDR3 protein. This sample has approximately 400,000 distinct CDR3 sequences, with 15% to 17% found just once. The sample consisted of blood. Receptors originate from a woman under 30 with Graves' hyperthyroidism.

This clonotype has a count of ten or more. The V call is TRBV6-1, the J call TRBJ2-7; D perhaps matches TRBD1 (5 bases). V was trimmed by 2 bases and J by 12 bases, leaving 8 bases between them. The CDR3 has 10 amino acids. Per germline, CDR1 MNHNS and CDR2 SASEGT. The CDR3 DNA reads TGTGCCAGCAGTGAACAGGGTTGGTACTTC. Translation gives CASSEQGWYF.

This clonotype has a count of ten or more. This sequence joins TRBV15 and TRBJ2-5; a weak D match, TRBD1 (5 bases). Germline values: CDR1 LNHNV, CDR2 YYDKDF (reference sequence). With 7 bases removed from V and 4 bases from J, the gap between germline ends came to 16 bases. The CDR3 totals 14 residues. The CDR3 sequence is CATNFYRSGETQYF. CDR3 coding DNA: TGTGCCACCAACTTTTACAGGTCCGGAGAGACCCAGTACTTC.

This clonotype occurred many times. The chain carries TRBV6-1 and TRBJ1-6; D is uncertain. CDR1 is MNHNS and CDR2 is SASEGT in the germline V gene. V was shortened by 6 bases and J by 10 bases, with 19 bases between the two germline ends. CDR3 length: 15 residues. The CDR3 sequence is CASRGETGFNSPLHF. The CDR3 DNA reads as TGTGCCAGCAGGGGTGAGACCGGGTTCAACTCACCCCTCCACTTT.

In this sample, this clonotype turned up a few times. The rearrangement links TRBV12-5 to TRBJ2-7; D assignment may be TRBD1 or TRBD2 (7 bases each). This CDR3 comprises 15 residues. V lost 1 base to trimming and J lost 3 bases, with 13 bases between them. Germline loops: CDR1 LGHNT, CDR2 FRNRAP. This chain's CDR3 is CASGLAGGGLYEQYF. CDR3 bases: TGTGCTAGTGGTTTGGCAGGGGGGGGGCTCTACGAGCAGTACTTC.

This clonotype was detected many times. V usage is TRBV7-9 and J usage is TRBJ2-3; D remains ambiguous. This CDR3 is 13 amino acids long. Trimming took 2 bases from V and 1 from J, leaving 4 bases between them. Germline CDR1 and CDR2: SEHNR and FQNEAQ (reference sequence). The CDR3 loop reads CASSLKRTDTQYF. In DNA form, the CDR3 reads TGTGCCAGCAGCTTAAAACGCACAGATACGCAGTATTTT.

This clonotype was counted many times. The V call is TRBV2, the J call TRBJ1-1; TRBD1 aligns across 11 bases. Germline lookup yields CDR1 SNHLY and CDR2 FYNNEI. Unmatched junction bases numbered 8, after V lost 10 bases and J lost 1 base. This CDR3 is built from 15 residues. CDR3 sequence: CANPTGTGGNTEAFF. CDR3 coding DNA: TGTGCCAACCCTACCGGGACAGGGGGGAACACTGAAGCTTTCTTT.

In its sample, this clonotype was seen many times. The chain uses TRBV5-5 and TRBJ2-7; 8 positions match TRBD1. The V gene's germline CDR1 is SGHKS and CDR2 YYEKEE (reference sequence). The ends lost 4 bases at V and 3 bases at J; junction bases unmatched: 9. There are 15 residues in the CDR3. The CDR3 sequence is CASSGGQGGFYEQYF. Written as DNA, the CDR3 is TGTGCCAGCAGCGGTGGACAGGGTGGTTTCTACGAGCAGTACTTC.

At least ten counts were recorded for this clonotype. The chain combines TRBV6-5 with TRBJ2-1; perhaps TRBD1 as D (5 bases). The V gene lost 4 bases and the J gene lost 6 bases, with 16 bases spanning the gap. The CDR3 loop spans 15 amino acids. Germline V gene sequence: CDR1 MNHEY, CDR2 SVGAGI. The CDR3 spells CASSSTDLQGNEQFF. The CDR3 nucleotides read TGTGCCAGCAGTTCGACAGACCTCCAGGGCAATGAGCAGTTCTTC.

This clonotype was seen repeatedly, ten times or more. The chain has TRBV10-3 and TRBJ2-7, with TRBD1 identical over 7 bases. The V gene's germline CDR1 is ENHRY and CDR2 SYGVKD. V gave up 6 bases and J gave up 4 bases; unmatched junction bases: 9. The CDR3 totals 14 residues. The CDR3 sequence: CAIRRDRDGYEQYF. The CDR3 nucleotides are TGTGCCATCAGGAGAGACAGGGATGGGTACGAGCAGTACTTC.

The CDR3 is CASSVVGTTTNEQFF. CDR3 coding DNA: TGTGCCAGCAGCGTAGTGGGGACTACCACCAATGAGCAGTTCTTC. The rearrangement joins TRBV9 to TRBJ2-1; 7 nucleotides align to TRBD2. Germline CDR1 SGDLS, CDR2 YYNGEE. The V and J ends lost 0 bases and 6 bases, in that order; junction bases with no gene match: 6. This CDR3 is 15 amino acids long.

For this clonotype: A much larger clone sits a single nucleotide away, making a read error possible. The chain has TRBV6-2 or TRBV6-3 and TRBJ1-5; 7 nucleotides agree with TRBD1. The germline CDR1 and CDR2 sequences are MNHEY and SVGEGT. The CDR3 is 15 amino acids. The CDR3 sequence is CAGSDRDSPNQPQHF. CDR3 coding DNA: TGTGCCGGCAGTGACCGGGACAGCCCCAATCAGCCCCAGCATTTT.

This clonotype was seen many times. This chain joins TRBV15 and TRBJ2-5, with 7 bases lining up with TRBD2. Germline CDR1 LNHNV, CDR2 YYDKDF (reference sequence). This CDR3 has 15 amino acids. V was pared by 3 bases and J by 3 bases, with 7 bases of the junction left unmatched. The CDR3 sequence: CATSRDGGREETQYF. The CDR3 DNA sequence: TGTGCCACCAGCAGGGACGGAGGGAGGGAAGAGACCCAGTACTTC.

This clonotype has just a few counts. DNA for the CDR3: TGTGCCAGCTCACCAGGACGGACCCTCTATGGCTACACCTTC. It encodes CASSPGRTLYGYTF. This chain joins TRBV18 and TRBJ1-2; unclear D gene. V gave up 2 bases and J gave up 4 bases, with 11 bases separating them. This CDR3 has 14 residues. Germline V gene sequence: CDR1 KGHSH, CDR2 LQKENI. The entire variable domain, with the rest obtained from reference TRBV18 and TRBJ1-2, is as follows: NAGVMQNPRHLVRRRGQEARLRCSPMKGHSHVYWYRQLPEEGLKFMVYLQKENIIDESGMPKERFSAEFPKEGPSILRIQQVVRGDSAAYFCASSPGRTLYGYTFGSGTRLTVV.

This clonotype occurred a few times. The J gene is TRBJ1-3, the V gene TRBV7-9; possibly TRBD1 for D (6 bases). Per the germline V gene, CDR1 is SEHNR and CDR2 is FQNEAQ (reference sequence). V lost 6 bases and J 2 bases, leaving 8 bases between the germline ends. CDR3 size: 13 residues. CDR3: CASRRTAGNTIYF. In DNA form, the CDR3 reads TGTGCCAGCAGGCGGACAGCTGGAAACACCATATATTTT. Looking up the rest from reference TRBV7-9 and TRBJ1-3 gives the full variable domain: DTGVSQNPRHKITKRGQNVTFRCDPISEHNRLYWYRQTLGQGPEFLTYFQNEAQLEKSRLLSDRFSAERPKGSFSTLEIQRTEQGDSAMYLCASRRTAGNTIYFGEGSWLTVV.